This record concerns one TCR beta chain sequence. This specimen comes from a study of blood T cell repertoires in COVID-19. Study details: Specimens from acute and convalescent COVID-19 originated in the United States, Italy and Spain. Sources were T cells, B-cell-depleted T cells, or PBMCs; the material itself was cDNA or gDNA.

Germline values: CDR1 SNHLY, CDR2 FYNNEI. There are 12 residues in the CDR3. V lost 6 bases, J lost 7 bases, and 12 bases lay in between. Original data processing: From reference gene primer amplification, estimates of nucleated cell counts were derived. Measured with immunoSEQ multiplex PCR; TCRdb has only the in-frame clones, and not every one. V and J calls and clone size are as listed in that table; D and trimming were resolved from the DNA. The sample has around 150,000 clones, 90% seen once; the top ten hold roughly a sixth. This chain links TRBV2 with TRBJ1-2; D is possibly TRBD1 (5 bases). The receptor's source is a man aged 55 to 70 with active or convalescent COVID-19. Sequences were obtained from peripheral blood. This CDR3 is CASSQGSSGYTF. For the CDR3, the DNA is TGTGCCAGCAGCCAGGGATCCAGTGGCTACACCTTC.